These 30 T cell receptor beta chains share one sample of origin, sequenced in a study of T-cell memory formation after mild COVID-19. TCRdb itself ran the 5' RACE reads through MiXCR, one entry per CDR3 protein. The table lists around 200,000 distinct CDR3 sequences, over 9.5% of them singletons. The material sequenced was PBMCs or a T cell subset sorted from them (not recorded which). These receptors all stem from a young man who had mild COVID-19 (a few samples of this study predate the infection). Cell type and time point are not known.

This clonotype was observed a handful of times. V gene TRBV3-1 combines with J gene TRBJ1-2, with D uncertain. The CDR3 has 15 amino acids. Germline V gives CDR1 LGHDT, CDR2 YNNKEL (reference sequence). Trimming pared 5 bases from V and 6 bases from J, leaving 19 bases between. The CDR3 sequence is CASSYRRARENGYTF. CDR3 nucleotide sequence: TGTGCCAGCAGCTATCGGCGGGCTCGGGAAAATGGCTACACCTTC. Together with reference TRBV3-1 and TRBJ1-2, the CDR3 gives the full variable domain: DTAVSQTPKYLVTQMGNDKSIKCEQNLGHDTMYWYKQDSKKFLKIMFSYNNKELIINETVPNRFSPKSPDKAHLNLHINSLELGDSAVYFCASSYRRARENGYTFGSGTRLTVV.

The chain employs TRBV6-1 and TRBJ2-2; TRBD2 agrees at 7 bases. From germline, CDR1 is MNHNS and CDR2 SASEGT. Trimming removed 7 bases from V and 0 bases from J; junction bases left unmatched: 5. This CDR3 is built from 15 residues. Here the CDR3 reads CASTWDYANTGELFF. The CDR3 DNA is TGTGCCAGCACCTGGGACTACGCGAACACCGGGGAGCTGTTTTTT.

The CDR3 spells CASSEGKGLYGYTF. CDR3 sequence (DNA): TGCGCCAGCAGTGAGGGGAAGGGGCTATATGGCTACACCTTC. The chain has TRBV10-2 and TRBJ1-2; D is perhaps TRBD1 (5 bases). Germline V CDR1 and CDR2: WSHSY, SAAADI. This CDR3 contains 14 residues. Trimming stripped 2 bases from V and 5 bases from J, with 12 bases between.

The chain carries TRBV24-1 and TRBJ2-7; no definite D call. Germline-derived CDR1 and CDR2 are KGHDR and SFDVKD. The germline V and J ends were trimmed by 1 base and 4 bases, with 7 bases remaining between them. The CDR3 consists of 13 residues. This chain's CDR3 is CATSDFDTYEQYF. CDR3 sequence (DNA): TGTGCCACCAGTGATTTCGACACGTACGAGCAGTACTTC.

This chain joins TRBV9 and TRBJ1-1, with a tentative D call TRBD1 (5 bases). There are 14 residues in the CDR3. With 4 bases removed from V and 6 bases from J, the gap between germline ends came to 16 bases. Per the germline V gene, CDR1 is SGDLS and CDR2 is YYNGEE. Here the CDR3 reads CASSNSQGRAEAFF. DNA for the CDR3: TGTGCCAGCAGCAACTCTCAGGGACGCGCTGAAGCTTTCTTT.

This clonotype appeared a few times. The CDR3 is CASSPGQGDGDTQYF. As DNA, the CDR3 is TGTGCCAGCAGCCCGGGACAGGGTGACGGAGATACGCAGTATTTT. The V call is TRBV6-6, the J call TRBJ2-3; TRBD1 matches at 9 bases. The CDR3 loop spans 15 amino acids. V lost 6 bases to trimming and J lost 5 bases; unmatched junction nucleotides: 9. Looked up from germline, CDR1 is MNHNY and CDR2 is SVGAGI (reference sequence).

This clonotype was counted between two and nine times. J is TRBJ2-1 and V is TRBV24-1; tentative D call: TRBD1 (6 bases). The V end lost 4 bases, the J end lost 11 bases, and 17 bases lay between the germline ends. Germline V gene sequence: CDR1 KGHDR, CDR2 SFDVKD. The CDR3 loop spans 14 amino acids. The CDR3 here is CATSDPRDGTQQFF. CDR3 nucleotides: TGTGCCACCAGTGACCCCCGGGATGGGACACAGCAGTTCTTC.

In this sample, this clonotype turned up a few times. The chain combines TRBV3-1 with TRBJ2-1; no reliable D call. The germline gives CDR1 LGHDT, CDR2 YNNKEL (reference sequence). Trimming took 1 base from V and 5 from J, leaving 15 bases between them. This CDR3 comprises 16 residues. The CDR3, as DNA: TGTGCCAGCAGCCAAGCGGGCCAAGCACTGAACAATGAGCAGTTCTTC. Translating it yields CASSQAGQALNNEQFF.

This clonotype came up a few times. The chain recombines TRBV20-1 with TRBJ1-5; TRBD1 matches 12 bases. The CDR3 contains 15 residues. Trimming cost V 5 bases and J 8 bases; bases outside gene matches: 10. Germline V CDR1 and CDR2: DFQATT, SNEGSKA (reference sequence). This CDR3 is CSARTGTGGPEPQHF. In DNA form, the CDR3 reads TGCAGTGCTCGAACTGGGACAGGGGGCCCGGAGCCCCAGCATTTT.

This clonotype was seen more than once but under ten times. In nucleotides, the CDR3 is TGTGCCAGCAGCAGGGACAGCCTCTCCTACAATGAGCAGTTCTTC. This encodes CASSRDSLSYNEQFF. The chain joins TRBV12-3 or TRBV12-4 to TRBJ2-1; the match to TRBD1 covers 7 bases. The CDR3 is 15 residues long. V shed 6 bases and J 0 bases; nucleotides not matched to a gene: 5.

The V and J genes are TRBV20-1 and TRBJ1-4; D is uncertain. This CDR3 region has 17 residues. Trimming shortened V by 4 bases and J by 3 bases, and 21 bases separated the two germline ends. Germline CDR1 reads DFQATT; CDR2 reads SNEGSKA (reference sequence). The CDR3 DNA follows: TGCAGTGCTACCTTCATTGCCTCAACAGCGGCTAATGAAAAACTGTTTTTT. Translating gives CSATFIASTAANEKLFF.

This clonotype was counted many times. The V gene is TRBV12-3 or TRBV12-4, the J gene TRBJ2-5; D is unclear. V gave up 3 bases and J gave up 1 base, with 6 bases separating them. The CDR3 has 13 residues. The CDR3 bases are TGTGCCAGCAGTTTCGGCAGCCAAGAGACCCAGTACTTC. Its protein is CASSFGSQETQYF.

This clonotype turned up a few times. The CDR3 sequence is CASSMDRASTDTQYF. The CDR3 DNA is TGTGCCAGTAGTATGGACAGGGCGAGCACAGATACGCAGTATTTT. The chain joins TRBV19 to TRBJ2-3, with TRBD1 matching 8 bases. Germline CDR1 LNHDA, CDR2 SQIVND (reference sequence). The CDR3 loop spans 15 amino acids. The ends lost 3 bases at V and 0 bases at J; junction bases unmatched: 2.

The genes are TRBV9 and TRBJ2-2; D remains ambiguous. Per the germline V gene, CDR1 is SGDLS and CDR2 is YYNGEE. The CDR3 has 12 amino acids. V was clipped by 1 base and J by 7 bases, with 5 bases between them. CDR3 sequence: CASSVKGGELFF. In nucleotides, the CDR3 is TGTGCCAGCAGCGTAAAAGGCGGGGAGCTGTTTTTT.

In this sample, this clonotype turned up many times. This chain uses TRBV5-1 with TRBJ1-1, with D tentatively TRBD1 (5 bases). Germline V gene lookup returns CDR1 SGHRS and CDR2 YFSETQ. Trimming took off 0 bases at V and 6 bases at J, with 12 bases between the two ends. The CDR3 length is 14 residues. CDR3 loop: CASSLGGWDSEAFF. The CDR3 nucleotides are TGCGCCAGCAGCTTGGGGGGCTGGGACTCTGAAGCTTTCTTT.

This clonotype was observed many times. V and J are TRBV5-1 and TRBJ2-7; 8 positions agree with TRBD1. The CDR3 spans 14 residues. Trimming at V came to 5 bases and at J to 3 bases, leaving 7 bases not matched to a gene. Germline V gene sequence: CDR1 SGHRS, CDR2 YFSETQ. CDR3 residues: CASSSGTGDYEQYF. The DNA for the CDR3 is TGCGCCAGCAGTTCCGGGACAGGCGACTACGAGCAGTACTTC.

This clonotype was observed a handful of times. The chain recombines TRBV7-2 with TRBJ2-7, with D hard to call. The V end was cut by 2 bases, the J end by 4 bases, with 6 bases between. The CDR3 covers 12 residues. Germline assignment: CDR1 SGHTA and CDR2 FQGNSA. The DNA for the CDR3 is TGTGCCAGCAGCTTATGGGCTTACGAGCAGTACTTC. Translated, it gives CASSLWAYEQYF.

The chain recombines TRBV6-6 with TRBJ2-3; 12 nucleotides match TRBD1. Looked up from germline, CDR1 is MNHNY and CDR2 is SVGAGI (reference sequence). The ends lost 6 bases at V and 0 bases at J; junction bases unmatched: 19. The CDR3 is 21 amino acids. The DNA of the CDR3 is TGTGCCAGCAGCCGGGACAGGGGGCGAGTAGCGGGGGATTTTAGCACAGATACGCAGTATTTT. It is translated as CASSRDRGRVAGDFSTDTQYF.

In this sample, this clonotype turned up many times. This sequence joins TRBV5-1 and TRBJ2-3; 9 bases fit TRBD2. The germline gives CDR1 SGHRS, CDR2 YFSETQ. The CDR3 spans 17 residues. V was clipped by 0 bases and J by 1 base; unmatched bases: 6. CDR3 sequence reads: CASSLDGASGGTDTQYF. DNA of the CDR3: TGCGCCAGCAGCTTGGATGGGGCTAGCGGGGGCACAGATACGCAGTATTTT.

This chain joins TRBV20-1 and TRBJ2-3; 10 nucleotides align to TRBD2. CDR1 is DFQATT and CDR2 is SNEGSKA in the germline V gene (reference sequence). This CDR3 spans 14 amino acids. The J segment lost 2 bases and the V segment lost 6 bases, leaving 5 bases of the junction unmatched. CDR3 nucleotide sequence: TGCAGTGCCAAGCGGGGGGGATTCACAGATACGCAGTATTTT. It encodes CSAKRGGFTDTQYF.

There are a few counts of this clonotype. The chain combines TRBV4-1 with TRBJ1-3; TRBD1 matches 10 bases. V shed 3 bases, J shed 1 base, and the junction held 6 bases outside the gene matches. Germline-derived CDR1 and CDR2 are MGHRA and YSYEKL. This CDR3 has 17 residues. CDR3 loop: CASSHPGQGTSGNTIYF. The CDR3 coding sequence is TGCGCCAGCAGCCACCCGGGACAGGGGACTTCTGGAAACACCATATATTTT.

J is TRBJ1-1 and V is TRBV20-1; D is uncertain. The CDR3 sequence is 13 residues long. V lost 1 base, J lost 1 base, and 7 bases lay in between. Germline CDR1 and CDR2: DFQATT and SNEGSKA (reference sequence). The CDR3, as DNA: TGCAGTGCTAGAGTGCGCGGGAACACTGAAGCTTTCTTT. This translates into CSARVRGNTEAFF.

This clonotype was found a few times. The V gene is TRBV6-2 or TRBV6-3, the J gene TRBJ2-1; a possible D gene is TRBD2 (6 bases). Germline-derived CDR1 and CDR2 are MNHEY and SVGEGT. Trimming cost V 4 bases and J 7 bases, with 14 bases left between them. This CDR3 region has 14 residues. CDR3 residues: CASSWGDWANEQFF. The CDR3 region has the DNA TGTGCCAGCAGTTGGGGGGACTGGGCAAATGAGCAGTTCTTC.

This clonotype was seen more than once but under ten times. The chain joins TRBV7-8 to TRBJ2-2; 9 nucleotides line up with TRBD1. The CDR3 contains 14 residues. The germline V gene encodes CDR1 SGHVS and CDR2 FQNEAQ. J gave up 6 bases and V 5 bases, and 4 bases lay outside the gene matches. The CDR3 sequence is CASSPWDRAGELFF. In DNA, the CDR3 is TGTGCCAGCAGCCCTTGGGACAGGGCCGGGGAGCTGTTTTTT.

This clonotype was recorded at least ten times. This chain connects TRBV18 to TRBJ2-7; D gene ambiguous. The V gene's germline CDR1 is KGHSH and CDR2 LQKENI. The V gene lost 6 bases and the J gene lost 3 bases, with 15 bases spanning the gap. The CDR3 is 14 residues long. The CDR3 reads CASSPADGNYEQYV. The DNA for the CDR3 is TGTGCCAGCTCGCCTGCGGACGGAAACTACGAGCAGTACGTC.

The sample holds a few counts of this clonotype. The chain is built from TRBV6-4 and TRBJ2-3; 11 bases map to TRBD2. CDR3 length equals 18 residues. The ends lost 8 bases at V and 2 bases at J; junction bases unmatched: 15. Germline-derived CDR1 and CDR2 are MRHNA and SNTAGT. CDR3 DNA: TGTGCCAGCTCTCCCCGACCCGGACTAGCGGGCTCCACAGATACGCAGTATTTT. Translation: CASSPRPGLAGSTDTQYF.

This clonotype was counted a few times. V and J are TRBV4-3 and TRBJ2-3, with D unclear. Germline V gives CDR1 LGHNA, CDR2 YSLEER. With 4 bases removed from V and 0 bases from J, the gap between germline ends came to 8 bases. The CDR3 consists of 14 residues. CDR3 region: CASSPTRSTDTQYF. As DNA, the CDR3 is TGCGCCAGCAGCCCAACACGTAGCACAGATACGCAGTATTTT.

This chain joins TRBV7-2 and TRBJ1-5; no clear D. The CDR3 is made up of 13 amino acids. The V gene lost 5 bases and the J gene lost 7 bases, with 12 bases spanning the gap. Germline V lookup: CDR1 SGHTA, CDR2 FQGNSA. CDR3 coding DNA: TGTGCCAGCAGCACGGGGTATCAGCAGCCCCAGCATTTT. Its translation: CASSTGYQQPQHF.

The sample holds a few counts of this clonotype. The chain carries TRBV12-3 or TRBV12-4 and TRBJ1-2; 8 positions agree with TRBD1. This CDR3 spans 15 amino acids. The V segment lost 5 bases and the J segment 5 bases; nucleotides outside the gene matches: 10. Here the CDR3 reads CASSTGGAYSYGYTF. CDR3 bases: TGTGCCAGCAGTACAGGGGGGGCATACAGTTATGGCTACACCTTC.

This clonotype was counted between two and nine times. The CDR3 DNA follows: TGTGCCAGCAGCGCTGATGGGACTCGAAATTACGAGCAGTACTTC. Translated: CASSADGTRNYEQYF. V and J are TRBV7-9 and TRBJ2-7, with D perhaps TRBD2 (6 bases). Trimming pared 5 bases from V and 4 bases from J, leaving 18 bases between. Germline V lookup: CDR1 SEHNR, CDR2 FQNEAQ (reference sequence). The CDR3 runs to 15 residues.